The 29 T cell receptor beta chains below all came from one sample that was sequenced in a study of T cell responses to AZD1222 COVID-19 vaccine (dated by TCRdb to the early 2020s). The library was produced with the immunoSEQ multiplex PCR assay. The clones in this table, taken by TCRdb from immuneACCESS, are in-frame only. Not every clone is retained; where verified, under half of the shortfall comes from an unresolved V gene, and the cause of the rest is unknown. Recorded for this sample are some 180,000 clones; approximately 94% of them occurred a single time. The ten biggest clones cover approximately 4% of the sample. The sample's time point label, decoded: about 28 days (+/-7) after the second vaccine dose. The treatment or condition label of this sample denotes: meningococcal conjugate vaccine given as trial control. Sequencing used peripheral blood, obtained 28 days after the second dose of the MenACWY control vaccine. The source is an adult who received the MenACWY meningococcal vaccine as a control.

The chain employs TRBV18 and TRBJ2-3; unclear D gene. With 3 bases removed from V and 6 bases from J, the gap between germline ends came to 10 bases. The V gene's germline CDR1 is KGHSH and CDR2 LQKENI. This CDR3 comprises 13 residues. The CDR3 loop is CASSPNPKDTQYF. In nucleotides, the CDR3 is TGTGCCAGCTCACCGAACCCGAAGGATACGCAGTATTTT.

The rearrangement uses TRBV9 and TRBJ2-3, with 7 bases identical to TRBD1. This CDR3 has 14 residues. CDR1 is SGDLS, CDR2 YYNGEE, per germline. The junction had 1 base not matched to a gene; V was cut back by 0 bases and J by 3 bases. DNA for the CDR3: TGTGCCAGCAGCGTAGGGGACAGTACAGATACGCAGTATTTT. Translating gives CASSVGDSTDTQYF.

V and J are TRBV6-5 and TRBJ1-2; D not resolved. The CDR3 sequence is 12 residues long. Germline V gives CDR1 MNHEY, CDR2 SVGAGI. V lost 9 bases and J lost 8, with 16 bases in between. The CDR3 spells CASKVGSDGYTF. The CDR3 DNA reads as TGTGCCAGTAAGGTTGGTTCGGACGGCTACACCTTC.

The V call is TRBV7-8, the J call TRBJ2-7; 7 bases agree with TRBD1. J was trimmed by 3 bases and V by 5 bases; bases with no gene match: 10. CDR1 and CDR2 (germline): SGHVS, FQNEAQ. The CDR3 length is 15 residues. The CDR3 here is CASSRDRALFYEQYF. The CDR3 nucleotides read TGTGCCAGCAGCCGAGACAGGGCCCTTTTCTACGAGCAGTACTTC.

This clone was seen once. This chain uses TRBV3-1 (or the pseudogene TRBV3-2) with TRBJ2-3; 8 bases match TRBD2. This CDR3 spans 16 amino acids. Unmatched junction bases numbered 7, after V lost 0 bases and J lost 5 bases. Germline V lookup: CDR1 LGHDT, CDR2 YNNKEL (reference sequence). The CDR3, as DNA: TGTGCCAGCAGCCAAGACTCGGGAGGGCCATTAGATACGCAGTATTTT. Protein product: CASSQDSGGPLDTQYF.

The rearrangement links TRBV4-2 to TRBJ2-7; 7 positions agree with TRBD2. Germline CDR1 LGHNA, CDR2 YNFKEQ. The ends lost 1 base at V and 3 bases at J; junction bases unmatched: 9. The CDR3 spans 16 residues. The CDR3 DNA reads TGTGCCAGCAGCCAAGCCACTAGCGCTAGACGCTACGAGCAGTACTTC. Encoded protein: CASSQATSARRYEQYF.

This clone appeared once. This chain joins TRBV5-1 and TRBJ2-7, with D tentatively TRBD1 (6 bases). V lost 0 bases and J lost 2, with 12 bases in between. This CDR3 spans 15 amino acids. The germline gives CDR1 SGHRS, CDR2 YFSETQ. DNA for the CDR3: TGCGCCAGCAGCTTGGGCACAGGGATAACCTACGAGCAGTACTTC. Translated, it gives CASSLGTGITYEQYF.

This chain joins TRBV6-1 and TRBJ2-3; D is ambiguous. The CDR3 has 15 amino acids. The V gene's germline CDR1 is MNHNS and CDR2 SASEGT. V lost 3 bases, J lost 2 bases, and 12 bases lay in between. CDR3 DNA sequence: TGTGCCAGCAGTGATGCCCCGGACCTCACAGATACGCAGTATTTT. Residues: CASSDAPDLTDTQYF.

The chain uses TRBV10-1 and TRBJ2-7; D gene ambiguous. Germline V gives CDR1 WNHNN, CDR2 SYGVQD (reference sequence). The CDR3 runs 12 residues. V lost 5 bases and J lost 6, with 11 bases in between. This chain's CDR3 is CASSPHSGEQYF. The CDR3 DNA reads as TGCGCCAGCAGTCCTCATTCGGGCGAGCAGTACTTC.

CDR3 amino acids: CASSIIQTDSNQPQHF. CDR3 in DNA: TGTGCCAGTAGTATTATTCAGACTGATAGCAATCAGCCCCAGCATTTT. This chain links TRBV19 with TRBJ1-5, with D uncertain. Germline V lookup: CDR1 LNHDA, CDR2 SQIVND (reference sequence). V lost 3 bases, J lost 0 bases, and 12 bases lay in between. The CDR3 sequence is 16 residues long.

The rearrangement joins TRBV5-1 to TRBJ1-1; perhaps TRBD1 as D (6 bases). The germline V gene has CDR1 SGHRS and CDR2 YFSETQ. V was cut by 4 bases and J by 6 bases, with 16 bases left in between. The CDR3 has 14 amino acids. As DNA, the CDR3 is TGCGCCAGCAGCCTCACAATGGGGGCCTCTGAAGCTTTCTTT. It codes for CASSLTMGASEAFF.

The chain joins TRBV7-9 to TRBJ1-4; 7 bases agree with TRBD1. The trim removed 0 bases at V and 7 bases at J, leaving 5 bases unmatched. CDR1 and CDR2 from the germline V gene are SEHNR and FQNEAQ (reference sequence). The CDR3 is 15 amino acids. CDR3: CASSLAGGVGEKLFF. CDR3 bases: TGTGCCAGCAGCTTAGCAGGGGGCGTCGGTGAAAAACTGTTTTTT. Filled out from reference TRBV7-9 and TRBJ1-4, the complete variable domain reads DTGVSQNPRHKITKRGQNVTFRCDPISEHNRLYWYRQTLGQGPEFLTYFQNEAQLEKSRLLSDRFSAERPKGSFSTLEIQRTEQGDSAMYLCASSLAGGVGEKLFFGSGTQLSVL.

The V and J genes are TRBV19 and TRBJ1-5; tentatively, D is TRBD1 (6 bases). The germline CDR1 and CDR2 sequences are LNHDA and SQIVND (reference sequence). The CDR3 is 16 residues long. Trimming shortened V by 6 bases and J by 4 bases, and 19 bases separated the two germline ends. The CDR3 sequence is CASRYWGPDRNQPQHF. In nucleotides, the CDR3 is TGTGCCAGTAGATACTGGGGGCCAGATCGAAATCAGCCCCAGCATTTT.

V and J are TRBV28 and TRBJ1-2; D call uncertain. CDR1 is MDHEN and CDR2 is SYDVKM in the germline V gene. Trimming pared 7 bases from V and 1 base from J, leaving 13 bases between. This CDR3 spans 14 amino acids. Here the CDR3 reads CASIPPRSNYGYTF. CDR3 sequence (DNA): TGTGCCAGCATTCCTCCACGGAGTAACTATGGCTACACCTTC.

This clone was seen only a few times. The V call is TRBV6-5, the J call TRBJ2-7; 8 bases fit TRBD1. Per the germline V gene, CDR1 is MNHEY and CDR2 is SVGAGI. There are 14 residues in the CDR3. With 6 bases clipped from V and 0 bases from J, the junction kept 4 bases outside the gene matches. The CDR3, as DNA: TGTGCCAGCAGCAGACAGGGGACCTCCTACGAGCAGTACTTC. Translating gives CASSRQGTSYEQYF.

The chain carries TRBV18 and TRBJ2-2, with D possibly being TRBD2 (6 bases). Trimming removed 3 bases from V and 5 bases from J, with 16 bases in between. This CDR3 is 16 amino acids long. CDR1 and CDR2 (germline): KGHSH, LQKENI. CDR3 sequence (DNA): TGTGCCAGCTCACCGATGGCAGGAGGGGAGACCGGGGAGCTGTTTTTT. It translates to CASSPMAGGETGELFF. The variable domain in full, completed from reference TRBV18 and TRBJ2-2, reads NAGVMQNPRHLVRRRGQEARLRCSPMKGHSHVYWYRQLPEEGLKFMVYLQKENIIDESGMPKERFSAEFPKEGPSILRIQQVVRGDSAAYFCASSPMAGGETGELFFGEGSRLTVL.

V and J are TRBV7-9 and TRBJ1-1; maybe TRBD1 (6 bases). Trimming left V 5 bases short and J 7 bases short, with 8 bases between. Germline V gives CDR1 SEHNR, CDR2 FQNEAQ (reference sequence). The CDR3 has 11 amino acids. The CDR3 bases are TGTGCCAGCAGCCCAGGGGTTGAAGCTTTCTTT. Protein product: CASSPGVEAFF.

This rearrangement joins TRBV6-2 or TRBV6-3 to TRBJ1-1; D ambiguous. This CDR3 has 14 amino acids. Germline V lookup: CDR1 MNHEY, CDR2 SVGEGT. V lost 2 bases and J 1 base, leaving 8 bases between the germline ends. As DNA, the CDR3 is TGTGCCAGCAGTTACAGCCAGGCGAACACTGAAGCTTTCTTT. Translating it yields CASSYSQANTEAFF.

V usage is TRBV15 and J usage is TRBJ1-2; D is perhaps TRBD1 (6 bases). CDR1 is LNHNV and CDR2 is YYDKDF in the germline V gene (reference sequence). This CDR3 region has 15 residues. The V and J ends lost 0 bases and 3 bases respectively, with 11 bases between them. The CDR3 nucleotides are TGTGCCACCAGCAGAGATAGGACAGCCCACTATGGCTACACCTTC. It is translated as CATSRDRTAHYGYTF.

This clone was detected once. The V call is TRBV29-1, the J call TRBJ1-1; the match to TRBD1 covers 7 bases. Germline V CDR1 and CDR2: SQVTM, ANQGSEA. The CDR3 has 15 amino acids. The ends lost 0 bases at V and 3 bases at J; junction bases unmatched: 7. The CDR3 nucleotides read TGCAGCGTTGAAGAATACAGGGGTACGGACACTGAAGCTTTCTTT. Amino acids: CSVEEYRGTDTEAFF.

V usage is TRBV16 and J usage is TRBJ2-1; no definite D call. This CDR3 is 12 amino acids long. Trimming removed 0 bases from V and 15 bases from J, with 12 bases in between. CDR1 is KGHSY, CDR2 FQNENV, per germline. The CDR3 nucleotides read TGTGCCAGCAGCCAATCGGAGCCAGCGCCGTTCTTC. Its translation: CASSQSEPAPFF.

This clone has just one count. This chain links TRBV6-4 with TRBJ2-1; possibly TRBD1 for D (5 bases). Trimming pared 8 bases from V and 3 bases from J, leaving 11 bases between. The length of the CDR3 is 13 residues. Germline loops: CDR1 MRHNA, CDR2 SNTAGT. CDR3 in amino acids: CASSKDNYNEQFF. DNA of the CDR3: TGTGCCAGCTCCAAGGACAACTACAATGAGCAGTTCTTC.

The rearrangement links TRBV7-6 to TRBJ2-3, with TRBD2 matching 7 bases. Germline CDR1 SGHVS, CDR2 FNYEAQ. V lost 5 bases to trimming and J lost 7 bases; unmatched junction nucleotides: 12. This CDR3 contains 15 residues. In nucleotides, the CDR3 is TGTGCCAGCAGCCCCCGATTGGGGGAGGGGAATACGCAGTATTTT. It specifies CASSPRLGEGNTQYF.

CDR3 protein: CASSQGVVGFNGYTF. CDR3 in DNA: TGCGCCAGCAGCCAAGGGGTAGTGGGCTTTAATGGCTACACCTTC. This chain uses TRBV4-1 with TRBJ1-2; no definite D call. Trimming took off 1 base at V and 6 bases at J, with 15 bases between the two ends. CDR1 MGHRA and CDR2 YSYEKL come from the germline V gene. This CDR3 comprises 15 residues.

This rearrangement joins TRBV19 to TRBJ1-4, with 7 bases that match TRBD1. Germline CDR1 and CDR2: LNHDA and SQIVND (reference sequence). This CDR3 has 13 amino acids. The trim removed 5 bases at V and 7 bases at J, leaving 4 bases unmatched. The CDR3: CASSSGGGEKLFF. CDR3 nucleotide sequence: TGTGCCAGTAGTTCAGGGGGGGGTGAAAAACTGTTTTTT.

This rearrangement joins TRBV15 to TRBJ1-1; D is ambiguous. Germline V gene lookup returns CDR1 LNHNV and CDR2 YYDKDF (reference sequence). Trimming left V 0 bases short and J 3 bases short, with 8 bases between. This CDR3 has 14 amino acids. DNA for the CDR3: TGTGCCACCAGCAGAGATTACCGGGACACTGAAGCTTTCTTT. This sequence encodes CATSRDYRDTEAFF. The full variable domain, rest sourced from reference TRBV15 and TRBJ1-1, is DAMVIQNPRYQVTQFGKPVTLSCSQTLNHNVMYWYQQKSSQAPKLLFHYYDKDFNNEADTPDNFQSRRPNTSFCFLDIRSPGLGDTAMYLCATSRDYRDTEAFFGQGTRLTVV.

The CDR3 DNA is TGTGCCACCAGCCGACTTGACACTGAAGCTTTCTTT. This codes for CATSRLDTEAFF. The rearrangement uses TRBV15 and TRBJ1-1; no clear D gene. The V gene's germline CDR1 is LNHNV and CDR2 YYDKDF (reference sequence). The CDR3 length is 12 residues. Trimming took off 5 bases at V and 3 bases at J, with 7 bases between the two ends.

This rearrangement joins TRBV5-1 to TRBJ2-5; D not resolved. The V gene lost 0 bases and the J gene lost 1 base, with 10 bases spanning the gap. Looked up from germline, CDR1 is SGHRS and CDR2 is YFSETQ. The length of the CDR3 is 15 residues. CDR3 sequence reads: CASSLDGRSQETQYF. CDR3 in DNA: TGCGCCAGCAGCTTGGACGGGCGGAGCCAAGAGACCCAGTACTTC.

V usage is TRBV7-3 and J usage is TRBJ1-1; D is ambiguous. CDR3 length equals 15 residues. The germline CDR1 and CDR2 sequences are SGHTA and FQGTGA. The V and J ends lost 4 bases and 1 base respectively, with 13 bases between them. In DNA form, the CDR3 reads TGTGCCAGCAGCTCATGGGGATCAGAGAACACTGAAGCTTTCTTT. This gives the protein CASSSWGSENTEAFF.